This T cell receptor (beta chain) appears in the sequencing data of a study of long-term antiretroviral therapy in people with HIV. Study details: The immediate-ART recommendation dates to 2015, and the earliest samples predate it by about a decade. Overall study results and limits: Diversity increased after ART yet remained lower than in transplant donor controls. Specimens of blood were obtained during 2004 to 2017, possibly under older ART regimens.

Before they underwent DNA extraction, samples held about 1-11 million cryopreserved PBMC. With survey level as its setting, the immunoSEQ assay was v3.0. This table comes from immunoSEQ multiplex PCR, and its TCRdb copy is limited to in-frame clones, with some not included. This table has some 16,000 clones, around 80% appearing once. This clone was detected only once. Its specificity is unknown. This CDR3 spans 12 amino acids. V lost 5 bases and J 3 bases, leaving 8 bases between the germline ends. The germline V gene encodes CDR1 MDHEN and CDR2 SYDVKM. The chain recombines TRBV28 with TRBJ2-7, with D possibly matching TRBD2 (5 bases). The material sequenced was unsorted PBMCs, taken 2.1 years after starting antiretroviral therapy. The clonotype was recovered from a man aged 35-49 years with HIV. The CDR3 sequence: CASSPGDYEQYF. CDR3 sequence (DNA): TGTGCCAGCAGTCCCGGGGACTACGAGCAGTACTTC. Filled out from reference TRBV28 and TRBJ2-7, the complete variable domain reads DVKVTQSSRYLVKRTGEKVFLECVQDMDHENMFWYRQDPGLGLRLIYFSYDVKMKEKGDIPEGYSVSREKKERFSLILESASTNQTSMYLCASSPGDYEQYFGPGTRLTVT.